The 13 T cell receptor beta chains below all came from one sample that was sequenced in a study of cytotoxic CD8 clonotypes in ibrutinib-treated CLL. The repertoire was sequenced with immunoSEQ multiplex PCR; TCRdb's copy has only in-frame clones and lacks some. In the table there are under 200,000 clones, about four fifths of which are singletons. This material consisted of PBMCs, taken after 12 months of ibrutinib treatment. The source of these receptors is a human donor with chronic lymphocytic leukemia.

The J gene is TRBJ2-3, the V gene TRBV11-1; D is possibly TRBD2 (5 bases). The V gene's germline CDR1 is SGHAT and CDR2 FQDESV (reference sequence). This CDR3 contains 12 residues. The V gene lost 5 bases and the J gene lost 6 bases, with 9 bases spanning the gap. The CDR3 protein is CASSAGGDTQYF. CDR3 nucleotide sequence: TGTGCCAGCAGCGCCGGCGGGGATACGCAGTATTTT.

This clone was seen a handful of times. The chain is built from TRBV9 and TRBJ2-7, with TRBD1 matching 10 bases. This CDR3 comprises 15 residues. J gave up 5 bases and V 7 bases, and 12 bases lay outside the gene matches. Per germline, CDR1 SGDLS and CDR2 YYNGEE. CDR3 loop: CASGKGTGTGDEQYF. CDR3 DNA sequence: TGTGCCAGCGGGAAGGGGACCGGGACAGGGGACGAGCAGTACTTC. The whole variable domain, filled in from reference TRBV9 and TRBJ2-7, reads DSGVTQTPKHLITATGQRVTLRCSPRSGDLSVYWYQQSLDQGLQFLIQYYNGEERAKGNILERFSAQQFPDLHSELNLSSLELGDSALYFCASGKGTGTGDEQYFGPGTRLTVT.

As DNA, the CDR3 is TGTGCCAGCAGCTCCAGATCGGGGGGCGCTGAACAGTACTTC. It encodes CASSSRSGGAEQYF. The chain carries TRBV7-2 and TRBJ2-7; D is possibly TRBD2 (7 bases). Trimming cost V 4 bases and J 10 bases, with 20 bases left between them. The CDR3 covers 14 residues. Germline V lookup: CDR1 SGHTA, CDR2 FQGNSA.

This clone has more than one count but fewer than ten. This rearrangement joins TRBV7-9 to TRBJ1-6, with D uncertain. Germline V gives CDR1 SEHNR, CDR2 FQNEAQ (reference sequence). CDR3 length equals 14 residues. V was cut by 5 bases and J by 9 bases, with 14 bases left in between. CDR3 sequence: CASSSQRVASPLHF. In nucleotides, the CDR3 is TGTGCCAGCAGCAGCCAGCGGGTGGCTTCACCCCTCCACTTT.

The V and J genes are TRBV7-2 and TRBJ1-5; D remains unclear. CDR1 is SGHTA, CDR2 FQGNSA, per germline. The CDR3 sequence is 15 residues long. Trimming took 2 bases from V and 1 from J, leaving 9 bases between them. The CDR3 sequence is CASSLWGRSNQPQHF. The CDR3 DNA reads TGTGCCAGCAGCTTATGGGGAAGAAGCAATCAGCCCCAGCATTTT.

This clone came up a few times. This chain connects TRBV6-5 to TRBJ2-2, with D possibly TRBD2 on 5 matching bases. The CDR3 consists of 15 residues. Trimming cost V 0 bases and J 10 bases, with 15 bases left between them. CDR1 and CDR2 from the germline V gene are MNHEY and SVGAGI. In DNA, the CDR3 is TGTGCCAGCAGTTACTCACTAGAAAGACGAGCGGAGCTGTTTTTT. It translates to CASSYSLERRAELFF.

This clone was recorded a few times. This chain links TRBV7-8 with TRBJ1-3, with D perhaps TRBD1 (6 bases). The CDR3 runs to 19 residues. From germline, CDR1 is SGHVS and CDR2 FQNEAQ. V gave up 5 bases and J gave up 0 bases, with 23 bases separating them. The DNA of the CDR3 is TGTGCCAGCAGCCCCACTGCACAGGGAACGGCTAACTCTGGAAACACCATATATTTT. Translated: CASSPTAQGTANSGNTIYF.

The V and J genes are TRBV18 and TRBJ2-5, with D unresolved. The V end was cut by 6 bases, the J end by 5 bases, with 13 bases between. The CDR3 spans 13 residues. CDR1 and CDR2 from the germline V gene are KGHSH and LQKENI. CDR3 coding DNA: TGTGCCAGCTCGTTCGGAGATCTGGAGACCCAGTACTTC. Residues: CASSFGDLETQYF.

V usage is TRBV5-6 and J usage is TRBJ2-5, with TRBD1 matching over 9 bases. The end of the DNA is better explained by TRBJ2-7, so the J call may be wrong. Per the germline V gene, CDR1 is SGHDT and CDR2 is YYEEEE. There are 14 residues in the CDR3. The CDR3 spells CASSLLGQGGEQYF. In DNA form, the CDR3 reads TGTGCCAGCAGCTTACTGGGACAGGGTGGCGAGCAGTACTTC.

This clone was counted once. The chain is built from TRBV7-7 and TRBJ2-3; weak D call: TRBD1 (6 bases). CDR3 length: 11 amino acids. Germline values: CDR1 SSHAT, CDR2 FNYEAQ (reference sequence). The CDR3 DNA reads as TGTGCGGTTGCTGACAGGTCATGGCAGTATTTT. The encoded protein is CAVADRSWQYF.

The chain joins TRBV28 to TRBJ1-1; D is undetermined. Trimming took 7 bases from V and 1 from J, leaving 7 bases between them. Germline CDR1 MDHEN, CDR2 SYDVKM. CDR3 length: 12 amino acids. CDR3 sequence (DNA): TGTGCCAGCACGAGACAGAACACTGAAGCTTTCTTT. The encoded protein is CASTRQNTEAFF. The full variable domain, completed using reference TRBV28 and TRBJ1-1, is DVKVTQSSRYLVKRTGEKVFLECVQDMDHENMFWYRQDPGLGLRLIYFSYDVKMKEKGDIPEGYSVSREKKERFSLILESASTNQTSMYLCASTRQNTEAFFGQGTRLTVV.

V usage is TRBV5-1 and J usage is TRBJ2-1, with D perhaps TRBD1 or TRBD2 (6 bases each). Trimming cost V 0 bases and J 10 bases, with 29 bases left between them. Germline V lookup: CDR1 SGHRS, CDR2 YFSETQ. This CDR3 has 19 amino acids. The CDR3 spells CASSLAGVMVSGPAGEQFF. CDR3 nucleotide sequence: TGCGCCAGCAGCTTGGCAGGGGTAATGGTTAGCGGCCCCGCGGGCGAGCAGTTCTTC.

The chain joins TRBV28 to TRBJ1-5; 7 bases map to TRBD1. V was pared by 8 bases and J by 0 bases, with 7 bases of the junction left unmatched. CDR1 and CDR2 from the germline V gene are MDHEN and SYDVKM. The CDR3 totals 15 residues. CDR3 amino acids: CASQGGTISNQPQHF. CDR3 nucleotide sequence: TGTGCCAGCCAGGGGGGGACGATTAGCAATCAGCCCCAGCATTTT.